The 25 T cell receptor beta chains listed next were all sequenced from one sample in a study of beta chain features in type 1 diabetes. TCRB transcripts that were expressed got sequenced, as all of the isolated RNA had been reverse transcribed. Sequencing used immunoSEQ multiplex PCR; TCRdb keeps in-frame clones, though not all of them. The repertoire includes 630,000 or so clones, more than 12% of them detected once, and around 0.04% sits in the top ten. Study outcomes and limitations: Type 1 diabetes patients had moderately but significantly shorter TCRB CDR3s in all four CD4+ subsets.

These receptors have no identified antigens. Sequencing input: naive CD4+ T cells from blood. The receptors were sampled from a man aged 18-30 years with type 1 diabetes.

The chain recombines TRBV4-3 with TRBJ2-1, with D possibly TRBD2 on 6 matching bases. CDR3 size: 18 residues. The V gene lost 0 bases and the J gene lost 0 bases, with 15 bases spanning the gap. Germline V gene sequence: CDR1 LGHNA, CDR2 YSLEER. CDR3 residues: CASSQDSSRLDSYNEQFF. The CDR3 DNA sequence: TGCGCCAGCAGCCAAGATTCGTCCCGACTAGACTCCTACAATGAGCAGTTCTTC.

The gene calls are TRBV30 and TRBJ1-3, with no clear D. V was clipped by 3 bases and J by 4 bases, with 7 bases between them. Germline V CDR1 and CDR2: GTSNPN, SVGIG (reference sequence). This CDR3 is 12 amino acids long. CDR3 sequence (DNA): TGTGCCTGGAGAGACGCCGGAAACACCATATATTTT. This gives the protein CAWRDAGNTIYF.

This clone was found a few times. This chain connects TRBV18 to TRBJ1-5, with 8 bases identical to TRBD1. The germline gives CDR1 KGHSH, CDR2 LQKENI. V dropped 5 bases and J dropped 2; count of bases not matched to a gene: 5. This CDR3 comprises 15 residues. CDR3 DNA sequence: TGTGCCAGCTCATTGACAGGGGCGGGCAATCAGCCCCAGCATTTT. Translating it yields CASSLTGAGNQPQHF.

The rearrangement joins TRBV7-2 to TRBJ1-5; unclear D gene. Germline CDR1 SGHTA, CDR2 FQGNSA. Trimming removed 3 bases from V and 2 bases from J, with 11 bases in between. The CDR3 extends over 15 amino acids. CDR3 nucleotide sequence: TGTGCCAGCAGCTTTACACGGGGAGGCAATCAGCCCCAGCATTTT. Amino acid sequence: CASSFTRGGNQPQHF.

Only a few counts were recorded for this clone. The gene calls are TRBV9 and TRBJ2-3; D call uncertain. CDR3 length: 14 residues. Germline values: CDR1 SGDLS, CDR2 YYNGEE. V was trimmed by 0 bases and J by 0 bases, leaving 5 bases between them. The CDR3 region is CASSVAVSTDTQYF. The CDR3 nucleotides read TGTGCCAGCAGCGTAGCGGTTAGCACAGATACGCAGTATTTT.

V gene TRBV18 combines with J gene TRBJ2-6; D unresolved. From germline, CDR1 is KGHSH and CDR2 LQKENI. This CDR3 is built from 15 residues. Trimming removed 4 bases from V and 2 bases from J, with 9 bases in between. CDR3 coding DNA: TGTGCCAGCTCACTCTACAGTACTGGGGCCAACGTCCTGACTTTC. This codes for CASSLYSTGANVLTF.

CDR3 sequence reads: CASSFTNTGELFF. CDR3 nucleotide sequence: TGTGCCAGCAGCTTCACTAACACCGGGGAGCTGTTTTTT. V and J are TRBV7-6 and TRBJ2-2; D remains unclear. V lost 3 bases, J lost 2 bases, and 4 bases lay in between. This CDR3 is 13 amino acids long. Germline values: CDR1 SGHVS, CDR2 FNYEAQ.

This clone turned up a few times. This chain joins TRBV14 and TRBJ2-1; no definite D call. Germline V gene sequence: CDR1 SGHDN, CDR2 FVKESK. This CDR3 has 17 residues. V lost 1 base and J 4 bases, leaving 17 bases between the germline ends. This CDR3 is CASSQASFWGYYNEQFF. CDR3 nucleotides: TGTGCCAGCAGCCAAGCGTCTTTCTGGGGATATTACAATGAGCAGTTCTTC.

V gene TRBV7-2 combines with J gene TRBJ1-3; 7 bases align to TRBD1. Germline V gene data show CDR1 as SGHTA and CDR2 as FQGNSA. The CDR3 consists of 16 residues. V dropped 5 bases and J dropped 7; count of bases not matched to a gene: 14. CDR3 protein: CASSPGLGQLGNTIYF. CDR3 sequence (DNA): TGTGCCAGCAGCCCCGGCTTGGGACAGTTAGGCAACACCATATATTTT.

The table lists this clone with a few counts. The chain is built from TRBV5-1 and TRBJ2-2, with D unclear. This CDR3 contains 14 residues. Germline CDR1 reads SGHRS; CDR2 reads YFSETQ. Trimming cost V 0 bases and J 5 bases, with 8 bases left between them. CDR3 protein: CASSLAAGTGELFF. In nucleotides, the CDR3 is TGCGCCAGCAGCTTGGCCGCAGGAACCGGGGAGCTGTTTTTT.

This clone was found a few times. V and J are TRBV5-4 and TRBJ1-3, with a tentative D call TRBD1 (6 bases). V was cut by 3 bases and J by 2 bases, with 12 bases left in between. This CDR3 region has 15 residues. The germline V gene encodes CDR1 SGHNT and CDR2 YYREEE (reference sequence). The CDR3, as DNA: TGTGCCAGCAGCTCAGCACAGGGTGCTGGAAACACCATATATTTT. Its translation is CASSSAQGAGNTIYF.

This clone was counted a few times. The CDR3 DNA reads as TGTGCCACCAGCGCTGGACTAGCGGACTACAATGAGCAGTTCTTC. Translated, it gives CATSAGLADYNEQFF. The gene calls are TRBV15 and TRBJ2-1; 10 bases match TRBD2. There are 15 residues in the CDR3. After removal of 5 bases from V and 3 bases from J, the junction contained 4 bases not matched to a gene. CDR1 and CDR2 from the germline V gene are LNHNV and YYDKDF (reference sequence).

This clone was found a few times. The chain couples TRBV29-1 to TRBJ2-7, with 10 bases aligning to TRBD2. Trimming took 6 bases from V and 4 from J; bases not matched to a gene: 9. Germline assignment: CDR1 SQVTM and CDR2 ANQGSEA. The CDR3 is made up of 14 amino acids. This chain's CDR3 is CSVGLAGGLYEQYF. CDR3 DNA: TGCAGCGTGGGGTTAGCGGGGGGTCTTTACGAGCAGTACTTC.

The chain joins TRBV7-2 to TRBJ2-7; 13 nucleotides align to TRBD2. The CDR3 consists of 16 residues. Trimming took 5 bases from V and 6 from J; bases not matched to a gene: 10. The germline gives CDR1 SGHTA, CDR2 FQGNSA. The CDR3, as DNA: TGTGCCAGCAGCCGACTAGCGGGAGGTTCAGGGTCCGAGCAGTACTTC. This codes for CASSRLAGGSGSEQYF. Looking up the rest from reference TRBV7-2 and TRBJ2-7 gives the full variable domain: GAGVSQSPSNKVTEKGKDVELRCDPISGHTALYWYRQSLGQGLEFLIYFQGNSAPDKSGLPSDRFSAERTGGSVSTLTIQRTQQEDSAVYLCASSRLAGGSGSEQYFGPGTRLTVT.

CDR3 loop: CAWSVVRQTTTTHRGTQYF. CDR3 sequence (DNA): TGTGCCTGGAGTGTAGTTAGACAAACGACTACGACTCACAGAGGTACGCAGTATTTT. The chain is built from TRBV30 and TRBJ2-3, with D maybe TRBD2 (5 bases). V was clipped by 0 bases and J by 8 bases, with 30 bases between them. CDR3 length equals 19 residues. Germline CDR1 GTSNPN, CDR2 SVGIG (reference sequence).

In this sample, this clone turned up a few times. Other nucleotide sequences in the sample specify the same CDR3. J is TRBJ2-7 and V is TRBV7-9; possible D gene TRBD1, 5 bases. This CDR3 spans 14 amino acids. V was trimmed by 2 bases and J by 4 bases, leaving 12 bases between them. Germline V gene data show CDR1 as SEHNR and CDR2 as FQNEAQ (reference sequence). CDR3 sequence reads: CASSLQGRGYEQYF. DNA of the CDR3: TGTGCCAGCAGCTTACAGGGAAGGGGATACGAGCAGTACTTC.

This chain uses TRBV29-1 with TRBJ2-1, with TRBD1 matching over 10 bases. This CDR3 has 14 amino acids. Germline V CDR1 and CDR2: SQVTM, ANQGSEA. V shed 7 bases and J 6 bases; nucleotides not matched to a gene: 9. CDR3 nucleotide sequence: TGCAGCGGGGGGCCCAGGACAGGGGGCAATGAGCAGTTCTTC. Translated: CSGGPRTGGNEQFF.

This clone has a handful of counts. The J gene is TRBJ2-3, the V gene TRBV10-3, with 7 bases that match TRBD1. In germline, CDR1 is ENHRY, CDR2 SYGVKD. The V gene end was trimmed by 6 bases and the J gene end by 3 bases; junction bases not matched to a gene: 12. The CDR3 is 16 amino acids. The CDR3 bases are TGTGCCATCAGCTTGGGACAGTCGGGTGGTACAGATACGCAGTATTTT. Its translation is CAISLGQSGGTDTQYF.

On this clone: Other DNA sequences within the sample encode an identical CDR3. The chain is built from TRBV9 and TRBJ2-1; the D is unclear. The length of the CDR3 is 13 residues. CDR1 SGDLS and CDR2 YYNGEE come from the germline V gene. V was pared by 0 bases and J by 3 bases, with 4 bases between. For the CDR3, the DNA is TGTGCCAGCAGCGTAGAAGGCTACAATGAGCAGTTCTTC. It translates to CASSVEGYNEQFF.

J is TRBJ2-3 and V is TRBV7-8, with 8 nucleotides matching TRBD2. The ends lost 6 bases at V and 6 bases at J; junction bases unmatched: 14. Germline values: CDR1 SGHVS, CDR2 FQNEAQ. The CDR3 totals 16 residues. The CDR3 is CASSYQSGGTGDTQYF. Written as DNA, the CDR3 is TGTGCCAGCAGTTACCAGAGCGGGGGCACCGGGGATACGCAGTATTTT.

V usage is TRBV7-2 and J usage is TRBJ2-1; 8 bases fit TRBD2. CDR1 and CDR2 (germline): SGHTA, FQGNSA. This CDR3 is built from 16 residues. J lost 2 bases, V lost 4 bases, and 7 bases had no gene match. The CDR3 protein is CASSSPPGLAYNEQFF. In DNA, the CDR3 is TGTGCCAGCAGCTCACCACCGGGACTAGCCTACAATGAGCAGTTCTTC. Combining the CDR3 with reference TRBV7-2 and TRBJ2-1 gives the whole variable domain GAGVSQSPSNKVTEKGKDVELRCDPISGHTALYWYRQSLGQGLEFLIYFQGNSAPDKSGLPSDRFSAERTGGSVSTLTIQRTQQEDSAVYLCASSSPPGLAYNEQFFGPGTRLTVL.

This clone was found a few times. The chain employs TRBV7-9 and TRBJ2-1, with 9 positions matching TRBD1. Trimming cost V 10 bases and J 2 bases; bases outside gene matches: 6. The CDR3 is 14 amino acids. Germline CDR1 SEHNR, CDR2 FQNEAQ (reference sequence). The DNA of the CDR3 is TGTGCCACCCCGGGACAGGGAACCTACAATGAGCAGTTCTTC. Protein: CATPGQGTYNEQFF.

The chain combines TRBV11-1 with TRBJ2-5, with D tentatively TRBD1 (6 bases). From germline, CDR1 is SGHAT and CDR2 FQDESV (reference sequence). The V end lost 5 bases, the J end lost 3 bases, and 10 bases lay between the germline ends. CDR3 size: 13 residues. CDR3 amino acids: CASSLRTEETQYF. Written as DNA, the CDR3 is TGTGCCAGCAGCCTGCGGACAGAAGAGACCCAGTACTTC. Full variable domain (remainder filled in from reference TRBV11-1 and TRBJ2-5): EAEVAQSPRYKITEKSQAVAFWCDPISGHATLYWYRQILGQGPELLVQFQDESVVDDSQLPKDRFSAERLKGVDSTLKIQPAELGDSAMYLCASSLRTEETQYFGPGTRLLVL.

Only a few counts were recorded for this clone. V is TRBV29-1 and J is TRBJ1-5; D call uncertain. Germline lookup yields CDR1 SQVTM and CDR2 ANQGSEA. This CDR3 contains 12 residues. The ends were cut back, 4 bases at V and 2 bases at J, with 6 bases in the middle. The CDR3 DNA is TGCAGCGTTGCCTCGGGCAATCAGCCCCAGCATTTT. It yields the protein CSVASGNQPQHF.

This clone was counted only a few times. V usage is TRBV7-9 and J usage is TRBJ1-4; perhaps TRBD1 as D (5 bases). The CDR3 sequence is 14 residues long. CDR1 SEHNR and CDR2 FQNEAQ come from the germline V gene (reference sequence). The ends were cut back, 8 bases at V and 6 bases at J, with 16 bases in the middle. Written as DNA, the CDR3 is TGTGCCAGCGGCGGGGCCCGGGGGGATGAAAAACTGTTTTTT. The encoded protein is CASGGARGDEKLFF.